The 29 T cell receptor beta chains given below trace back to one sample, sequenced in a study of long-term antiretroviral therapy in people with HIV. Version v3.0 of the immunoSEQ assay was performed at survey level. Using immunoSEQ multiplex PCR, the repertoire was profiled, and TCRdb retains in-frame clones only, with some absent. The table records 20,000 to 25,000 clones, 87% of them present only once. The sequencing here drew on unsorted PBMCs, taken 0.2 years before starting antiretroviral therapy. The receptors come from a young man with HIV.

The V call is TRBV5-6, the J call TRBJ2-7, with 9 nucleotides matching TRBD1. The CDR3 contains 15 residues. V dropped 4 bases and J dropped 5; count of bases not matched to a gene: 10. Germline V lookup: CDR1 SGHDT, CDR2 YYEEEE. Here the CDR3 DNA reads TGTGCCAGCAGCCCCCGGGGACAGGGTTCCGACGAGCAGTACTTC. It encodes CASSPRGQGSDEQYF.

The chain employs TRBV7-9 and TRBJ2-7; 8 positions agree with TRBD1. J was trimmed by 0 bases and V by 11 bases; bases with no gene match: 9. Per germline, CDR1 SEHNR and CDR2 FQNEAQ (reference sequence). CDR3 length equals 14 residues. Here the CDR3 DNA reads TGTGCCGCAGGGGGCGGGCTCAGCTCCTACGAGCAGTACTTC. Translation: CAAGGGLSSYEQYF.

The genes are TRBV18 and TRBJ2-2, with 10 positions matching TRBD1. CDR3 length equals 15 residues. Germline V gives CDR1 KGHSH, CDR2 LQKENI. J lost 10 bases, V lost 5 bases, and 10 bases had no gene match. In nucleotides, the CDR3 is TGTGCCAGCTCATCAGACCGACAGGGGGCGGAGGAGCTGTTTTTT. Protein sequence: CASSSDRQGAEELFF.

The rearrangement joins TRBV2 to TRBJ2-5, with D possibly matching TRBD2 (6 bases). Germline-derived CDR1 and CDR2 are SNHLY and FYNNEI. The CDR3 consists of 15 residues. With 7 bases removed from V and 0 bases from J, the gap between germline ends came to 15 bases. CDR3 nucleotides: TGTGCCAGCATCTCAGCCCGGGGGTACCAAGAGACCCAGTACTTC. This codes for CASISARGYQETQYF.

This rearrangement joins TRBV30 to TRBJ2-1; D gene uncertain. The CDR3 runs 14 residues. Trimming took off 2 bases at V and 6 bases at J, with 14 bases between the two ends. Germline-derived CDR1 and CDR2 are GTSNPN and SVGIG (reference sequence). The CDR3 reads CAWSRAFTFNEQFF. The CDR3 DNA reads TGTGCCTGGAGTCGAGCCTTTACCTTCAATGAGCAGTTCTTC.

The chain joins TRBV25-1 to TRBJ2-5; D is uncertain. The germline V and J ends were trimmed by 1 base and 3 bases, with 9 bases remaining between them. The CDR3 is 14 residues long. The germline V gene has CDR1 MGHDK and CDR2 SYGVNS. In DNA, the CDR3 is TGTGCCAGCAGTGAATCTTTTTGGGAAGAGACCCAGTACTTC. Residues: CASSESFWEETQYF.

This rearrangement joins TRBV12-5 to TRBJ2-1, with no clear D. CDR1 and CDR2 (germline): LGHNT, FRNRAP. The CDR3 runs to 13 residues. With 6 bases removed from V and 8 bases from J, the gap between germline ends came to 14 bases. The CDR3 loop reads CASGDRPTDEQFF. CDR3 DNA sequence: TGTGCTAGTGGCGACCGACCCACGGATGAGCAGTTCTTC.

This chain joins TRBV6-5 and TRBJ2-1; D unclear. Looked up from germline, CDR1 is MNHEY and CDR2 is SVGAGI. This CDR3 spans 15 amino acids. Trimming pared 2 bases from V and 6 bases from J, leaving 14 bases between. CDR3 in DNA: TGTGCCAGCAGTTACGTGGCGGTCTCCCCCAATGAGCAGTTCTTC. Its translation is CASSYVAVSPNEQFF.

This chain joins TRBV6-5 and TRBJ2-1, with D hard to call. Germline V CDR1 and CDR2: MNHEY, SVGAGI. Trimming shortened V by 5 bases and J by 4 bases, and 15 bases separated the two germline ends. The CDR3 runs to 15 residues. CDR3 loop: CASSTSFRTYNEQFF. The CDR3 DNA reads TGTGCCAGCAGTACTTCCTTCCGTACGTACAATGAGCAGTTCTTC.

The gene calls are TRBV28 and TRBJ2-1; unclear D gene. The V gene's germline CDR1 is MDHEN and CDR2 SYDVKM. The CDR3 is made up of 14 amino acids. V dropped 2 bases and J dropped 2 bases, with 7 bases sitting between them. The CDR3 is CASSLPRPYNEQFF. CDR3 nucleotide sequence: TGTGCCAGCAGTTTACCCCGGCCCTACAATGAGCAGTTCTTC.

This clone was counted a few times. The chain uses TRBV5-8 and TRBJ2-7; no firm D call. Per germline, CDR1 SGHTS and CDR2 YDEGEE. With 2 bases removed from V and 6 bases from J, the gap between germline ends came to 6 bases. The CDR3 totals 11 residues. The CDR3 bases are TGTGCCAGCAGCTTTTCCCGCGAGCAGTACTTC. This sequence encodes CASSFSREQYF.

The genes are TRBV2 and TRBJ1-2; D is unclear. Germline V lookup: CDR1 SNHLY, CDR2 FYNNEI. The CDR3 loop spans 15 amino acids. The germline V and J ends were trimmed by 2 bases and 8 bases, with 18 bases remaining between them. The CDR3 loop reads CASSERKEEVWGYTF. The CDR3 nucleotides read TGTGCCAGCAGTGAACGGAAGGAGGAGGTTTGGGGCTACACCTTC.

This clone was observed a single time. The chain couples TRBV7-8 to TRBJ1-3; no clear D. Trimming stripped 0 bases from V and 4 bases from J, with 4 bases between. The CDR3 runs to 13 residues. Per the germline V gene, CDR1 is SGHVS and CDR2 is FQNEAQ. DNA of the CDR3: TGTGCCAGCAGCTTAGCACAGGGAAACACCATATATTTT. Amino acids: CASSLAQGNTIYF.

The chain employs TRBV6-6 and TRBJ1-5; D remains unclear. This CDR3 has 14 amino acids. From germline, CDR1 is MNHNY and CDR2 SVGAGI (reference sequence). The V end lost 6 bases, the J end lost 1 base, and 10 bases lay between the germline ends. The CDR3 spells CASSWTRSNQPQHF. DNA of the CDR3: TGTGCCAGCAGCTGGACTAGGAGCAATCAGCCCCAGCATTTT.

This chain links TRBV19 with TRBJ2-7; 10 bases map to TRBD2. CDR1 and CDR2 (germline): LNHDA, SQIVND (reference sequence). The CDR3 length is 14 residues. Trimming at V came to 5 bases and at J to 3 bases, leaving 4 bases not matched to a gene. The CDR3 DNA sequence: TGTGCCAGTAGTCCCGGGACTAGCGACTACGAGCAGTACTTC. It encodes CASSPGTSDYEQYF.

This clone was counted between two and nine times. This CDR3 is CASGWWAPDGELFF. CDR3 DNA sequence: TGTGCTAGTGGTTGGTGGGCCCCCGACGGGGAGCTGTTTTTT. The chain carries TRBV12-5 and TRBJ2-2, with D unresolved. CDR3 length equals 14 residues. With 4 bases removed from V and 7 bases from J, the gap between germline ends came to 13 bases. Per germline, CDR1 LGHNT and CDR2 FRNRAP.

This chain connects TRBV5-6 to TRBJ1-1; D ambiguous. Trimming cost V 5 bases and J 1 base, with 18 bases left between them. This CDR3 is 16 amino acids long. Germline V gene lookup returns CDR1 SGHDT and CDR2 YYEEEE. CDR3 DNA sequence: TGTGCCAGCAGTTATGTCCCCTTCAAGGGGAACACTGAAGCTTTCTTT. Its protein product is CASSYVPFKGNTEAFF.

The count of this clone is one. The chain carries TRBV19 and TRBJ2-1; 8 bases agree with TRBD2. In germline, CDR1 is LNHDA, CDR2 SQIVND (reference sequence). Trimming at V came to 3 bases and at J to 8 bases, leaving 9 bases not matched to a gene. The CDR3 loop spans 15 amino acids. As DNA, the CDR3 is TGTGCCAGTAGTATGGCCGGGAGGGAAGTAGATGAGCAGTTCTTC. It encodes CASSMAGREVDEQFF.

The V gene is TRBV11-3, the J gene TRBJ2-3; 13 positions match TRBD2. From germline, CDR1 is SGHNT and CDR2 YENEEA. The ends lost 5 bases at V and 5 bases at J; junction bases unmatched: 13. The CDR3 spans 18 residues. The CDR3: CASSTRTSGRGDVDTQYF. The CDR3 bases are TGTGCCAGCAGCACTCGGACTAGCGGGAGAGGAGATGTAGATACGCAGTATTTT.

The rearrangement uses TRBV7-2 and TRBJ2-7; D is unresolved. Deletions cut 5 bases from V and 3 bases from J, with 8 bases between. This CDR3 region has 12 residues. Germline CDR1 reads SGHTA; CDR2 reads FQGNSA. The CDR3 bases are TGTGCCAGCAGCCCCCCGAGCTACGAGCAGTACTTC. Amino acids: CASSPPSYEQYF.

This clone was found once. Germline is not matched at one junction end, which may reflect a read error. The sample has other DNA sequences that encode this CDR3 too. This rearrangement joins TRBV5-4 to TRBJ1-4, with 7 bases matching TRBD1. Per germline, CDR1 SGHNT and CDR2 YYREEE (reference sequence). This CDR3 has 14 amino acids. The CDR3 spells CASSLGTANEKLFF. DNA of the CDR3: TGTGCCAGCAGCTTAGGGACAGCTAATGAAAAGCTGTTTTTT.

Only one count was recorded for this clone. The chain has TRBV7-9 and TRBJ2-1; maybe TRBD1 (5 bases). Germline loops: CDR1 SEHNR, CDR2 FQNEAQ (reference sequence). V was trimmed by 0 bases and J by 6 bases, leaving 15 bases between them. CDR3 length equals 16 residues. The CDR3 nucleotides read TGTGCCAGCAGCTTAGCGAATTTTGGGGCCAGCAATGAGCAGTTCTTC. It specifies CASSLANFGASNEQFF.

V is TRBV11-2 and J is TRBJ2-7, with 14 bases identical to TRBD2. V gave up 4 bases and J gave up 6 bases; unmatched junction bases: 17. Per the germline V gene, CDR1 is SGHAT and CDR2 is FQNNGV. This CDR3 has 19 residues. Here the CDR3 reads CASSSSKTGTSGRRSEQYF. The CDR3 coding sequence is TGTGCCAGCAGCTCATCGAAAACCGGGACTAGCGGGAGACGGTCCGAGCAGTACTTC.

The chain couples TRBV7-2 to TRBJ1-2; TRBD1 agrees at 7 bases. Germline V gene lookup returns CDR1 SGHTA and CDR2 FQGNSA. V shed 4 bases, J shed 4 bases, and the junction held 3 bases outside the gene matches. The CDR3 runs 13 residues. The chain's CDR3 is CASSYRTGYGYTF. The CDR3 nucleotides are TGTGCCAGCAGCTATCGGACAGGCTATGGCTACACCTTC.

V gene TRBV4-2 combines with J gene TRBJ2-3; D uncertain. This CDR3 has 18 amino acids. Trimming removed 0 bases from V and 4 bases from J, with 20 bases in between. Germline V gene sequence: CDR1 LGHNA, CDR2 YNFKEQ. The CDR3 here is CASSQEFGAFIGPDTQYF. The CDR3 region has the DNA TGTGCCAGCAGCCAAGAATTTGGAGCGTTCATCGGTCCAGATACGCAGTATTTT.

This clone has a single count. In DNA form, the CDR3 reads TGTGCCAGCAGCTCCCCGGGGTGGGACTATGGCTACACCTTC. Amino acid sequence: CASSSPGWDYGYTF. V is TRBV7-9 and J is TRBJ1-2, with unresolved D. The germline gives CDR1 SEHNR, CDR2 FQNEAQ (reference sequence). The V end lost 4 bases, the J end lost 3 bases, and 12 bases lay between the germline ends. This CDR3 has 14 amino acids. Complete variable domain (other parts from reference TRBV7-9 and TRBJ1-2): DTGVSQNPRHKITKRGQNVTFRCDPISEHNRLYWYRQTLGQGPEFLTYFQNEAQLEKSRLLSDRFSAERPKGSFSTLEIQRTEQGDSAMYLCASSSPGWDYGYTFGSGTRLTVV.

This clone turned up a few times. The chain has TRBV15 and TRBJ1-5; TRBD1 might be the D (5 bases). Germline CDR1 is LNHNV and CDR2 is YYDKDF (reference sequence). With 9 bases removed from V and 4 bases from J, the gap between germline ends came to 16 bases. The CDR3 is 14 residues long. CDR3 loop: CATTTGTANQPQHF. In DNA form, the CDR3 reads TGTGCCACAACAACCGGGACGGCGAATCAGCCCCAGCATTTT.

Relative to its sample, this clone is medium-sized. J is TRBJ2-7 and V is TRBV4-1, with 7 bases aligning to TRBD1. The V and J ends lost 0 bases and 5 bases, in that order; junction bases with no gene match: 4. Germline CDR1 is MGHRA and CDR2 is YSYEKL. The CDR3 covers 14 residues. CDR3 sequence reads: CASSQDDRDDEQYF. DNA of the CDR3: TGCGCCAGCAGCCAAGACGACAGGGACGACGAGCAGTACTTC.

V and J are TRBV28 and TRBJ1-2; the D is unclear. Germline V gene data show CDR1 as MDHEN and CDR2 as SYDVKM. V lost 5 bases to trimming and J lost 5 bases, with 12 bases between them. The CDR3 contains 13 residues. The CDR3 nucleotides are TGTGCCAGCAGTAACCTACTTAGATATGGCTACACCTTC. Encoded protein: CASSNLLRYGYTF.